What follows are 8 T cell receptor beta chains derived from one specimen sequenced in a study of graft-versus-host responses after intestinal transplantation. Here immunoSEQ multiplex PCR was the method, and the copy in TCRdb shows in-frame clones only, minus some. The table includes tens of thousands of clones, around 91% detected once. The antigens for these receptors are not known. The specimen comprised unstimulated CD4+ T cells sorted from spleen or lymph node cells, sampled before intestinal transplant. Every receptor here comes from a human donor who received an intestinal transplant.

CDR3 residues: CASSQVDREGTEAFF. The CDR3 DNA is TGCGCCAGCAGCCAAGTTGACCGGGAGGGCACTGAAGCTTTCTTT. This chain connects TRBV4-1 to TRBJ1-1; D is unresolved. The V and J ends lost 1 base and 4 bases respectively, with 13 bases between them. This CDR3 comprises 15 residues. The germline CDR1 and CDR2 sequences are MGHRA and YSYEKL.

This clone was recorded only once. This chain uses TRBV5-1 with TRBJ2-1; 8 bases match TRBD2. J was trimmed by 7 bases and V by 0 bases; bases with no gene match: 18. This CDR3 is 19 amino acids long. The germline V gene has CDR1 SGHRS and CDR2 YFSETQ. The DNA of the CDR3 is TGCGCCAGCAGCTTGGACCCGGCGGGAATAGCGGGGCTGACGAATGAGCAGTTCTTC. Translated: CASSLDPAGIAGLTNEQFF.

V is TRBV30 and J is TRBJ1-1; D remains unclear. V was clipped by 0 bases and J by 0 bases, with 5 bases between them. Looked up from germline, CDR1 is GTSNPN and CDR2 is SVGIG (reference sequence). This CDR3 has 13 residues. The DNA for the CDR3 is TGTGCCTGGAGTGTGTCTGTGAACACTGAAGCTTTCTTT. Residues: CAWSVSVNTEAFF.

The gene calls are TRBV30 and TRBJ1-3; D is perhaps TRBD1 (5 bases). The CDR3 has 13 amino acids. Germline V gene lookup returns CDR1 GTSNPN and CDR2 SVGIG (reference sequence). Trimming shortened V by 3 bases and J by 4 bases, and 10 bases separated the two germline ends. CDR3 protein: CAWRPRGGNTIYF. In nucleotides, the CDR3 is TGTGCCTGGAGGCCTCGGGGGGGAAACACCATATATTTT.

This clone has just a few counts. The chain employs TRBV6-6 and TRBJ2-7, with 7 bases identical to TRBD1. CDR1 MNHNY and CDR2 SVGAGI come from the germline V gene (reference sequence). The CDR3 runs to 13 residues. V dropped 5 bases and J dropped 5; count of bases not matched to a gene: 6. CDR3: CASSATGEHEQYF. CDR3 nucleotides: TGTGCCAGCAGTGCCACAGGGGAGCACGAGCAGTACTTC.

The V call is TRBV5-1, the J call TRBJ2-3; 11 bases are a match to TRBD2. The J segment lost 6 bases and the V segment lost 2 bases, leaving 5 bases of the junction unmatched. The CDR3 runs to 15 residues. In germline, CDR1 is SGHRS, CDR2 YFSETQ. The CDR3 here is CASSFLAGGQDTQYF. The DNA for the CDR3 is TGCGCCAGCAGCTTCCTAGCGGGGGGCCAGGATACGCAGTATTTT.

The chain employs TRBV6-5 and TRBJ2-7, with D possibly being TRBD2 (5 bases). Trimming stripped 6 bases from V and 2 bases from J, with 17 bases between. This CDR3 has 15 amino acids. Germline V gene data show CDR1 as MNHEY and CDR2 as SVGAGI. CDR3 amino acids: CASRTSGLPPYEQYF. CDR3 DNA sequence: TGTGCCAGCAGAACCTCCGGACTCCCACCCTACGAGCAGTACTTC.

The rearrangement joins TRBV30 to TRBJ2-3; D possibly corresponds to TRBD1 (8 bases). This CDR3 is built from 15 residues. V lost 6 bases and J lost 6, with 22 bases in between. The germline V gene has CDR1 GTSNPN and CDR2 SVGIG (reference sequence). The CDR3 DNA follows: TGTGCCTGCCCAAAAACAGGGGGGGCGATCGATACGCAGTATTTT. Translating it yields CACPKTGGAIDTQYF.